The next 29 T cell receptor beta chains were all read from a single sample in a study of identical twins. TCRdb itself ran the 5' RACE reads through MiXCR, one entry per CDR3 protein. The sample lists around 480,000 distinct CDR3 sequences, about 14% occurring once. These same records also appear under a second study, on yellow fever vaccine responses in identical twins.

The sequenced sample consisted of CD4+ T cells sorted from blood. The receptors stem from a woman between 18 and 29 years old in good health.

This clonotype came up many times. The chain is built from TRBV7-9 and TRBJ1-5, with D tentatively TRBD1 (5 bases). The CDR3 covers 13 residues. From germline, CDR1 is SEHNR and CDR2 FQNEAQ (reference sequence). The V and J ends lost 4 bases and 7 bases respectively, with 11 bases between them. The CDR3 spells CASSSQGTQPQHF. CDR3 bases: TGTGCCAGCAGCTCCCAGGGTACCCAGCCCCAGCATTTT.

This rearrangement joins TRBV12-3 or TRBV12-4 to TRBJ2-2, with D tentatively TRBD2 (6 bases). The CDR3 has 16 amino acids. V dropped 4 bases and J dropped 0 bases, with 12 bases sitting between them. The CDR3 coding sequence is TGTGCCAGCAGTTCCAGCGGGCCCTCGAACACCGGGGAGCTGTTTTTT. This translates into CASSSSGPSNTGELFF.

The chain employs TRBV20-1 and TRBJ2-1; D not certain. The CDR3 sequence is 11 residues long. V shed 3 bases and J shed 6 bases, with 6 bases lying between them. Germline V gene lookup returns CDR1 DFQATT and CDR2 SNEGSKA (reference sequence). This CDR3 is CSARPFNEQFF. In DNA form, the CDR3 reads TGCAGTGCTAGGCCCTTCAATGAGCAGTTCTTC.

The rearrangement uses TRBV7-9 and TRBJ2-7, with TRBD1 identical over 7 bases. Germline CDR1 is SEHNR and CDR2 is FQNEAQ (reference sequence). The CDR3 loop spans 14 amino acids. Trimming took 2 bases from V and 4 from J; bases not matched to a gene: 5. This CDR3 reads CASSLKTGQYEQYF. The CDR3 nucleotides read TGTGCCAGCAGCTTAAAGACAGGGCAATACGAGCAGTACTTC.

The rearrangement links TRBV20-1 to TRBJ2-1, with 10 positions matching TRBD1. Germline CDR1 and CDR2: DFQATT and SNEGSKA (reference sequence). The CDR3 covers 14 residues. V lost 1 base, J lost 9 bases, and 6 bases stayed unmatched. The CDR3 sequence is CSARGQGAWGEQFF. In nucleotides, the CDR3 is TGCAGTGCTAGAGGACAGGGGGCTTGGGGTGAGCAGTTCTTC.

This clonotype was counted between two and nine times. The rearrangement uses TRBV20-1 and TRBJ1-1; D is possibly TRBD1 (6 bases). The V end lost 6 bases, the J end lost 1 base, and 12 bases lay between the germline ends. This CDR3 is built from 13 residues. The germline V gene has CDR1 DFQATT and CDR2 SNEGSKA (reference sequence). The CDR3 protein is CSAPGQTNTEAFF. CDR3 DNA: TGCAGTGCGCCGGGACAAACGAACACTGAAGCTTTCTTT.

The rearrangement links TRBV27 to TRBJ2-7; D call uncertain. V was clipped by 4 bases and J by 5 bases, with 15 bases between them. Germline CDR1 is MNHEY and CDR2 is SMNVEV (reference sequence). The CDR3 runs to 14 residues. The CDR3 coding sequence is TGTGCCAGCAGTTCCCTAGGAATTGGGGACGAGCAGTACTTC. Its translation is CASSSLGIGDEQYF.

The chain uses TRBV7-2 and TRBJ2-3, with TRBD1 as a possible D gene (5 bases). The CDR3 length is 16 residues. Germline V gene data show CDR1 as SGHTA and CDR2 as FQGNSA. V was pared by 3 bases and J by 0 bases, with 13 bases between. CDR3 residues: CASSFTRTLSTDTQYF. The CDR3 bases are TGTGCCAGCAGCTTCACCCGGACATTAAGCACAGATACGCAGTATTTT.

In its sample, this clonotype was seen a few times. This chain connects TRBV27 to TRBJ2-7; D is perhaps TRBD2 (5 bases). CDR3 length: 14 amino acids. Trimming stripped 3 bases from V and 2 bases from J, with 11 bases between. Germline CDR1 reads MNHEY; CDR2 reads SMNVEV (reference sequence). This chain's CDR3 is CASSFRGIAYEQYF. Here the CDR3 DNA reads TGTGCCAGCAGTTTTCGAGGGATAGCCTACGAGCAGTACTTC.

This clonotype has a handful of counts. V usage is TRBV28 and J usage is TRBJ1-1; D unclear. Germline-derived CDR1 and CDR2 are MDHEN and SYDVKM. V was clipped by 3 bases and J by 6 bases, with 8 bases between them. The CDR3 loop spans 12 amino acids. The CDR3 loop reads CASSLQRAEAFF. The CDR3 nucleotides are TGTGCCAGCAGTTTGCAGAGGGCTGAAGCTTTCTTT.

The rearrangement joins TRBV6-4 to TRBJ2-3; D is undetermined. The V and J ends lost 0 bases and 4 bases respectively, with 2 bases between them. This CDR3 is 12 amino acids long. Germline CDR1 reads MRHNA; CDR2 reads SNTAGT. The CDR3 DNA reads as TGTGCCAGCAGTGACTCGTCAGATACGCAGTATTTT. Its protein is CASSDSSDTQYF.

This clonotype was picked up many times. CDR3 sequence: CASSKTAEANYEQYF. CDR3 in DNA: TGTGCCAGCAGTAAAACAGCGGAGGCCAACTACGAGCAGTACTTC. V gene TRBV5-6 combines with J gene TRBJ2-7, with a tentative D call TRBD2 (5 bases). Germline V lookup: CDR1 SGHDT, CDR2 YYEEEE. V was clipped by 5 bases and J by 3 bases, with 18 bases between them. The CDR3 length is 15 residues.

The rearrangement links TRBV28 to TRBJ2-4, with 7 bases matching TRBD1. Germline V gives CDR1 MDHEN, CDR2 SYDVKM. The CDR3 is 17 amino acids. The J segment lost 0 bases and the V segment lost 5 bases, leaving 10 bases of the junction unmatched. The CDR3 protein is CASSTPGQFLAKNIQYF. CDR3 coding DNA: TGTGCCAGCAGTACACCGGGACAGTTTCTAGCCAAAAACATTCAGTACTTC. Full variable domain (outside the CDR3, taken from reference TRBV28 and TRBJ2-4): DVKVTQSSRYLVKRTGEKVFLECVQDMDHENMFWYRQDPGLGLRLIYFSYDVKMKEKGDIPEGYSVSREKKERFSLILESASTNQTSMYLCASSTPGQFLAKNIQYFGAGTRLSVL.

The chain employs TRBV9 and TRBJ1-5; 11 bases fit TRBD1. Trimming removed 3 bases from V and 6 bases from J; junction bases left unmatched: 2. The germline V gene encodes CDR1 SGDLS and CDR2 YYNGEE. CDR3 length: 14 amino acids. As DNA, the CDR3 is TGTGCCAGCAGCGACGGACAGGGGGCTCAGCCCCAGCATTTT. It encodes CASSDGQGAQPQHF. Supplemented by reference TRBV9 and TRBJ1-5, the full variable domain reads DSGVTQTPKHLITATGQRVTLRCSPRSGDLSVYWYQQSLDQGLQFLIQYYNGEERAKGNILERFSAQQFPDLHSELNLSSLELGDSALYFCASSDGQGAQPQHFGDGTRLSIL.

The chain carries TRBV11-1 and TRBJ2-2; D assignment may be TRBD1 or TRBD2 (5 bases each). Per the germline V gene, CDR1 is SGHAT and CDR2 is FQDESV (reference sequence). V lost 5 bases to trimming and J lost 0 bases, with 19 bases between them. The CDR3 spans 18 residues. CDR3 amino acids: CASSPQGGGSANTGELFF. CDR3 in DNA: TGTGCCAGCAGCCCTCAGGGTGGAGGATCCGCGAACACCGGGGAGCTGTTTTTT.

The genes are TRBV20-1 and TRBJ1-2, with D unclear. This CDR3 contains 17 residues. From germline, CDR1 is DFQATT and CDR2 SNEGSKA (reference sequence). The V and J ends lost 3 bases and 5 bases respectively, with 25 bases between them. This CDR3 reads CSASNHPYGQSGYGYTF. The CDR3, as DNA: TGCAGTGCTAGTAATCACCCCTATGGGCAGAGTGGTTATGGCTACACCTTC.

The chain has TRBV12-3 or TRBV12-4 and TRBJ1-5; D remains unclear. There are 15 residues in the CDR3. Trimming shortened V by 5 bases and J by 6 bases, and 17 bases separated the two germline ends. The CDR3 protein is CASSPLRRMGQPQHF. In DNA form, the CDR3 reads TGTGCCAGCAGTCCGCTGAGGAGGATGGGTCAGCCCCAGCATTTT.

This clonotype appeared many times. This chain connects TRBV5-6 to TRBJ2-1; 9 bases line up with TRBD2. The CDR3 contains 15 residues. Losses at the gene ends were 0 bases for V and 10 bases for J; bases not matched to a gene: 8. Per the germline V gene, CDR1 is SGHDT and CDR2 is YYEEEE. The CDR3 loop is CASSLAGLATGEQFF. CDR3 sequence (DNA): TGTGCCAGCAGCTTGGCGGGACTAGCAACCGGGGAGCAGTTCTTC. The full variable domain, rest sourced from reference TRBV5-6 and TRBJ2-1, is DAGVTQSPTHLIKTRGQQVTLRCSPKSGHDTVSWYQQALGQGPQFIFQYYEEEERQRGNFPDRFSGHQFPNYSSELNVNALLLGDSALYLCASSLAGLATGEQFFGPGTRLTVL.

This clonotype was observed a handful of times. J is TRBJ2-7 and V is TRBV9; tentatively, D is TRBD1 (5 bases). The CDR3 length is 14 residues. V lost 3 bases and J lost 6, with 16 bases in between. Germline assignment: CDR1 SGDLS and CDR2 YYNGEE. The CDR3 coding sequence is TGTGCCAGCAGCGCAACTACGCAGGGTTTCGAGCAGTACTTC. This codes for CASSATTQGFEQYF.

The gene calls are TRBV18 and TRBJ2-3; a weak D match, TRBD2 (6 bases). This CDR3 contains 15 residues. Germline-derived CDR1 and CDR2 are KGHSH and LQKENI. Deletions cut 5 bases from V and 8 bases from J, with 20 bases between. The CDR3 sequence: CASSSREASEGTQYF. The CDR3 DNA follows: TGTGCCAGCTCATCCAGAGAGGCTAGCGAAGGTACGCAGTATTTT.

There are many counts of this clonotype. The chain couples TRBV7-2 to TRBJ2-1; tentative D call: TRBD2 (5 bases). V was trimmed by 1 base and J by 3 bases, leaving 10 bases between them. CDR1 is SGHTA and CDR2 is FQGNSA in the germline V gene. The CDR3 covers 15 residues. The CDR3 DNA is TGTGCCAGCAGCTTAGACCGGGGTAGCTACAATGAGCAGTTCTTC. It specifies CASSLDRGSYNEQFF. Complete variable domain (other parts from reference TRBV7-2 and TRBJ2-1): GAGVSQSPSNKVTEKGKDVELRCDPISGHTALYWYRQSLGQGLEFLIYFQGNSAPDKSGLPSDRFSAERTGGSVSTLTIQRTQQEDSAVYLCASSLDRGSYNEQFFGPGTRLTVL.

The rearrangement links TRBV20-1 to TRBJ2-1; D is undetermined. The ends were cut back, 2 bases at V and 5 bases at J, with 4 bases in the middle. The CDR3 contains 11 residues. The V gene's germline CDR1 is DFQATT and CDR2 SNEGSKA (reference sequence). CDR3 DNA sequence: TGCAGTGCTAGACGCGACAATGAGCAGTTCTTC. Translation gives CSARRDNEQFF.

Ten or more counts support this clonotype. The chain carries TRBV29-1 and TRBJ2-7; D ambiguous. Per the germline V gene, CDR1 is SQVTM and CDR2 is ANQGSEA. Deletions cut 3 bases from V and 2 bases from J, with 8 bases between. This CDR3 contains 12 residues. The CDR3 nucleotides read TGCAGCGTTGAGTTCGATCCCTACGAGCAGTACTTC. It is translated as CSVEFDPYEQYF.

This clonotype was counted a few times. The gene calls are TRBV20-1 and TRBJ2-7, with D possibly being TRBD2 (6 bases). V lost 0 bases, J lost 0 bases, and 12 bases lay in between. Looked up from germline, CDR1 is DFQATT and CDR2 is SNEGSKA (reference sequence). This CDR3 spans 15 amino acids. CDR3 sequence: CSARDQASDSYEQYF. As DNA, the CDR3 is TGCAGTGCTAGAGATCAGGCTAGCGACTCCTACGAGCAGTACTTC.

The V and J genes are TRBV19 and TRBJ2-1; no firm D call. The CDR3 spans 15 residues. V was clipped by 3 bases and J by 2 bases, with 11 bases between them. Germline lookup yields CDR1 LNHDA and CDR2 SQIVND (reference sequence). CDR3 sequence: CASSMQGSTYNEQFF. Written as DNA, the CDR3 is TGTGCCAGTAGTATGCAAGGATCCACCTACAATGAGCAGTTCTTC.

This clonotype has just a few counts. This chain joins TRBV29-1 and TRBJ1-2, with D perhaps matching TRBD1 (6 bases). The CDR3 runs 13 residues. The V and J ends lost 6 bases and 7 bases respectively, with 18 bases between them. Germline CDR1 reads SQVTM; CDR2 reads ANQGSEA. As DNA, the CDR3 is TGCAGCGTCTCAGGGGAAGAGGTCTTTGGCTACACCTTC. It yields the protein CSVSGEEVFGYTF.

CDR3 sequence: CSARSRTGGSPLHF. DNA for the CDR3: TGCAGTGCTAGAAGCCGGACAGGGGGATCACCCCTCCACTTT. The chain carries TRBV20-1 and TRBJ1-6, with 10 bases lining up with TRBD1. Germline CDR1 reads DFQATT; CDR2 reads SNEGSKA (reference sequence). The V segment lost 2 bases and the J segment 10 bases; nucleotides outside the gene matches: 5. There are 14 residues in the CDR3.

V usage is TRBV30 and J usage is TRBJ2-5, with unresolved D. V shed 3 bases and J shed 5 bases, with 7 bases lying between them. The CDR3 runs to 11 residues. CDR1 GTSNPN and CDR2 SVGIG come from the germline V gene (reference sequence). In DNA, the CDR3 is TGTGCCTGGAGGAATCCCGAGACCCAGTACTTC. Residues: CAWRNPETQYF.

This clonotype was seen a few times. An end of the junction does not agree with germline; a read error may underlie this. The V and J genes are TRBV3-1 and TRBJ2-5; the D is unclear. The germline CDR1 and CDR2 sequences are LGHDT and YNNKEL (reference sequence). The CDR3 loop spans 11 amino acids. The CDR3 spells CASSQGHRRHF. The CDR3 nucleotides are TGTGCCAGCAGCCAAGGTCATCGACGTCACTTC.